This TCR beta chain was recorded in a study of regulatory T cells in long-lasting Graves disease. General study results and limits: Persistent Graves' cases showed lower TCR diversity than newly diagnosed cases. Because few samples were included, accuracy may have been lower.

Time point indicated: persistent/refractory GD, antithyroid drugs over 5 years with positive TRAb. Extracted PBMC RNA gave rise to the TCR library. The V gene lost 1 base and the J gene lost 2 bases, with 9 bases spanning the gap. The CDR3 is 13 residues long. Per the germline V gene, CDR1 is SQVTM and CDR2 is ANQGSEA. CDR3-region Arm-PCR and iRepertoire HTBI primers produced the TCR beta libraries. How the authors handled the data: Spanning all samples, the identified segments comprised approximately 57 TRBV and over 13 TRBJ. TCRdb passed the multiplex PCR reads through MiXCR, listing each CDR3 protein once. V and J calls and clone size were set by TCRdb, not the authors. The data show approximately 400,000 distinct CDR3 sequences, 20% to 30% seen once. About this clonotype: Its antigen is not known.

The specimen was peripheral blood mononuclear cells (PBMCs), collected when the disease was refractory, from a patient treated with antithyroid drugs. The V and J genes are TRBV29-1 and TRBJ2-7; D is ambiguous. The clonotype originates from a female donor with Graves disease. Here the CDR3 reads CSVEGPAAYEQYF. The CDR3 DNA reads as TGCAGCGTTGAAGGACCAGCAGCCTACGAGCAGTACTTC.